These T cell receptor beta chains were read from a single sample in a study of T cell changes during pregnancy in multiple sclerosis. Clones were sequenced by immunoSEQ multiplex PCR, and TCRdb holds only the in-frame ones, with some missing. The sample records about 60,000 clones, 93% being singletons. This sample comprised peripheral blood, obtained after pregnancy. These receptor sequences come from a female donor with multiple sclerosis, enrolled in a pregnancy study. The CDR3 runs from the conserved cysteine through the conserved F or W. D genes are given only for firm matches. Part of the rows lack a size; the others show once, few, many or a class for expanded clones.

size: once
V: TRBV2
D: TRBD2
J: TRBJ2-5
DNA: TGTGCCAGCTTATGGCGGGAGGGCGGGGAGACCCAGTACTTC
CDR3: CASLWREGGETQYF

size: -
V: TRBV7-2
D: TRBD2
J: TRBJ2-1
DNA: TGTGCCAGCAGCGCACTAGCGGGAGGGCCCCCGGAGCAGTTCTTC
CDR3: CASSALAGGPPEQFF

size: once
V: TRBV30
D: TRBD2
J: TRBJ2-7
DNA: TGTGCCTGGAGTGTCGGGGGGATCTCCTACGAGCAGTACTTC
CDR3: CAWSVGGISYEQYF

size: -
V: TRBV6-5
D: -
J: TRBJ1-3
DNA: TGTGCCAGCAGTAACGCGGGGATTTCTGGAAACACCATATATTTT
CDR3: CASSNAGISGNTIYF

size: once
V: TRBV25-1
D: -
J: TRBJ1-1
DNA: TGTGCCAGCAGTATCAGTTCCATGAACACTGAAGCTTTCTTT
CDR3: CASSISSMNTEAFF

size: -
V: TRBV19
D: -
J: TRBJ1-2
DNA: TGTGCCAGTAGTATAGGAGGCAATAACTATGGCTACACCTTC
CDR3: CASSIGGNNYGYTF

size: -
V: TRBV28
D: TRBD1
J: TRBJ2-1
DNA: TGTGCCAGCACCCTGGGACAGGGGACTAGTGGGAGTAAGTTCTTC
CDR3: CASTLGQGTSGSKFF

size: -
V: TRBV7-2
D: -
J: TRBJ1-5
DNA: TGTGCCAGCAGCCCCTCGGGACTACTAAAGCCCCAGCATTTT
CDR3: CASSPSGLLKPQHF

size: -
V: TRBV11-2
D: TRBD2
J: TRBJ2-7
DNA: TGTGCCAGCAGCTTAGATCAAGTTACGGGACTAGAAGGCGAGCAGTACTTC
CDR3: CASSLDQVTGLEGEQYF

size: -
V: TRBV27
D: -
J: TRBJ1-1
DNA: TGTGCCAGCAGTTTAAGGTCAGGGTCGATCACTGAAGCTTTCTTT
CDR3: CASSLRSGSITEAFF

size: -
V: TRBV14
D: -
J: TRBJ2-7
DNA: TGTGCCAGCAGCCCAGGATTCCCCGATTACGAGCAGTACTTC
CDR3: CASSPGFPDYEQYF

size: -
V: TRBV18
D: -
J: TRBJ2-1
DNA: TGTGCCAGCTCACCATTTGCTAGCCCCTCCTATGAGCAGTTCTTC
CDR3: CASSPFASPSYEQFF

size: -
V: TRBV2
D: -
J: TRBJ1-1
DNA: TGTGCCAGCAGTGAAGGACAGGTCTCGCACACTGAAGCTTTCTTT
CDR3: CASSEGQVSHTEAFF

size: -
V: TRBV19
D: TRBD1
J: TRBJ2-2
DNA: TGTGCCAGTAGAACCACAGGGGCCCCCGGGGAGCTGTTTTTT
CDR3: CASRTTGAPGELFF

size: once
V: TRBV11-2
D: TRBD1
J: TRBJ1-2
DNA: TGTGCCAGCAGCCCCATGGGACAGGGCGGCTATGGCTACACCTTC
CDR3: CASSPMGQGGYGYTF

size: -
V: TRBV18
D: TRBD1
J: TRBJ1-1
DNA: TGTGCCAGCTCACCGACAGGGGGTCGGGGCACTGAAGCTTTCTTT
CDR3: CASSPTGGRGTEAFF

size: -
V: TRBV7-9
D: -
J: TRBJ2-7
DNA: TGTGCCAGCAGCTTAGCCGGGGAAAACTACGAGCAGTACTTC
CDR3: CASSLAGENYEQYF

size: -
V: TRBV18
D: -
J: TRBJ1-1
DNA: TGTGCCAGCTCACCACTCCATAATCGGGAAACTGAAGCTTTCTTT
CDR3: CASSPLHNRETEAFF

size: -
V: TRBV7-3
D: TRBD1
J: TRBJ1-1
DNA: TGTGCCAGCAGCTTAGTGGGACAGACCGGGGGCACTGAAGCTTTCTTT
CDR3: CASSLVGQTGGTEAFF

size: -
V: TRBV11-2
D: TRBD1
J: TRBJ1-3
DNA: TGTGCCAGCAGTAGGTTGGGACAGGGAAGCTCTGGAAACACCATATATTTT
CDR3: CASSRLGQGSSGNTIYF

size: -
V: TRBV19
D: -
J: TRBJ1-5
DNA: TGTGCCAGCCTCGGGAACACCAATCAGCCCCAGCATTTT
CDR3: CASLGNTNQPQHF